This T cell receptor beta chain was identified during a study of T cells in Graves' hyperthyroidism and ophthalmopathy. This clonotype was seen only once. V was clipped by 0 bases and J by 0 bases, with 6 bases between them. Germline V gene data show CDR1 as LGHNA and CDR2 as YSLEER. This CDR3 has 14 amino acids. Authors of the study amplified TCR beta CDR3 regions from RNA transcripts. HTBI primers were the set used in a first-round RT-PCR of the TCR CDR3. TCRdb re-analysed the multiplex PCR reads in MiXCR, keeping a single row per CDR3 protein. The table includes roughly 580,000 distinct CDR3 sequences, approximately 15% detected once.

Sequenced material: blood. This chain connects TRBV4-3 to TRBJ2-7; the D is unclear. This clonotype originated in a young woman with Graves' hyperthyroidism that later progressed to Graves' ophthalmopathy. In DNA form, the CDR3 reads TGCGCCAGCAGCCAAGAAAATAACTCCTACGAGCAGTACTTC. It codes for CASSQENNSYEQYF.